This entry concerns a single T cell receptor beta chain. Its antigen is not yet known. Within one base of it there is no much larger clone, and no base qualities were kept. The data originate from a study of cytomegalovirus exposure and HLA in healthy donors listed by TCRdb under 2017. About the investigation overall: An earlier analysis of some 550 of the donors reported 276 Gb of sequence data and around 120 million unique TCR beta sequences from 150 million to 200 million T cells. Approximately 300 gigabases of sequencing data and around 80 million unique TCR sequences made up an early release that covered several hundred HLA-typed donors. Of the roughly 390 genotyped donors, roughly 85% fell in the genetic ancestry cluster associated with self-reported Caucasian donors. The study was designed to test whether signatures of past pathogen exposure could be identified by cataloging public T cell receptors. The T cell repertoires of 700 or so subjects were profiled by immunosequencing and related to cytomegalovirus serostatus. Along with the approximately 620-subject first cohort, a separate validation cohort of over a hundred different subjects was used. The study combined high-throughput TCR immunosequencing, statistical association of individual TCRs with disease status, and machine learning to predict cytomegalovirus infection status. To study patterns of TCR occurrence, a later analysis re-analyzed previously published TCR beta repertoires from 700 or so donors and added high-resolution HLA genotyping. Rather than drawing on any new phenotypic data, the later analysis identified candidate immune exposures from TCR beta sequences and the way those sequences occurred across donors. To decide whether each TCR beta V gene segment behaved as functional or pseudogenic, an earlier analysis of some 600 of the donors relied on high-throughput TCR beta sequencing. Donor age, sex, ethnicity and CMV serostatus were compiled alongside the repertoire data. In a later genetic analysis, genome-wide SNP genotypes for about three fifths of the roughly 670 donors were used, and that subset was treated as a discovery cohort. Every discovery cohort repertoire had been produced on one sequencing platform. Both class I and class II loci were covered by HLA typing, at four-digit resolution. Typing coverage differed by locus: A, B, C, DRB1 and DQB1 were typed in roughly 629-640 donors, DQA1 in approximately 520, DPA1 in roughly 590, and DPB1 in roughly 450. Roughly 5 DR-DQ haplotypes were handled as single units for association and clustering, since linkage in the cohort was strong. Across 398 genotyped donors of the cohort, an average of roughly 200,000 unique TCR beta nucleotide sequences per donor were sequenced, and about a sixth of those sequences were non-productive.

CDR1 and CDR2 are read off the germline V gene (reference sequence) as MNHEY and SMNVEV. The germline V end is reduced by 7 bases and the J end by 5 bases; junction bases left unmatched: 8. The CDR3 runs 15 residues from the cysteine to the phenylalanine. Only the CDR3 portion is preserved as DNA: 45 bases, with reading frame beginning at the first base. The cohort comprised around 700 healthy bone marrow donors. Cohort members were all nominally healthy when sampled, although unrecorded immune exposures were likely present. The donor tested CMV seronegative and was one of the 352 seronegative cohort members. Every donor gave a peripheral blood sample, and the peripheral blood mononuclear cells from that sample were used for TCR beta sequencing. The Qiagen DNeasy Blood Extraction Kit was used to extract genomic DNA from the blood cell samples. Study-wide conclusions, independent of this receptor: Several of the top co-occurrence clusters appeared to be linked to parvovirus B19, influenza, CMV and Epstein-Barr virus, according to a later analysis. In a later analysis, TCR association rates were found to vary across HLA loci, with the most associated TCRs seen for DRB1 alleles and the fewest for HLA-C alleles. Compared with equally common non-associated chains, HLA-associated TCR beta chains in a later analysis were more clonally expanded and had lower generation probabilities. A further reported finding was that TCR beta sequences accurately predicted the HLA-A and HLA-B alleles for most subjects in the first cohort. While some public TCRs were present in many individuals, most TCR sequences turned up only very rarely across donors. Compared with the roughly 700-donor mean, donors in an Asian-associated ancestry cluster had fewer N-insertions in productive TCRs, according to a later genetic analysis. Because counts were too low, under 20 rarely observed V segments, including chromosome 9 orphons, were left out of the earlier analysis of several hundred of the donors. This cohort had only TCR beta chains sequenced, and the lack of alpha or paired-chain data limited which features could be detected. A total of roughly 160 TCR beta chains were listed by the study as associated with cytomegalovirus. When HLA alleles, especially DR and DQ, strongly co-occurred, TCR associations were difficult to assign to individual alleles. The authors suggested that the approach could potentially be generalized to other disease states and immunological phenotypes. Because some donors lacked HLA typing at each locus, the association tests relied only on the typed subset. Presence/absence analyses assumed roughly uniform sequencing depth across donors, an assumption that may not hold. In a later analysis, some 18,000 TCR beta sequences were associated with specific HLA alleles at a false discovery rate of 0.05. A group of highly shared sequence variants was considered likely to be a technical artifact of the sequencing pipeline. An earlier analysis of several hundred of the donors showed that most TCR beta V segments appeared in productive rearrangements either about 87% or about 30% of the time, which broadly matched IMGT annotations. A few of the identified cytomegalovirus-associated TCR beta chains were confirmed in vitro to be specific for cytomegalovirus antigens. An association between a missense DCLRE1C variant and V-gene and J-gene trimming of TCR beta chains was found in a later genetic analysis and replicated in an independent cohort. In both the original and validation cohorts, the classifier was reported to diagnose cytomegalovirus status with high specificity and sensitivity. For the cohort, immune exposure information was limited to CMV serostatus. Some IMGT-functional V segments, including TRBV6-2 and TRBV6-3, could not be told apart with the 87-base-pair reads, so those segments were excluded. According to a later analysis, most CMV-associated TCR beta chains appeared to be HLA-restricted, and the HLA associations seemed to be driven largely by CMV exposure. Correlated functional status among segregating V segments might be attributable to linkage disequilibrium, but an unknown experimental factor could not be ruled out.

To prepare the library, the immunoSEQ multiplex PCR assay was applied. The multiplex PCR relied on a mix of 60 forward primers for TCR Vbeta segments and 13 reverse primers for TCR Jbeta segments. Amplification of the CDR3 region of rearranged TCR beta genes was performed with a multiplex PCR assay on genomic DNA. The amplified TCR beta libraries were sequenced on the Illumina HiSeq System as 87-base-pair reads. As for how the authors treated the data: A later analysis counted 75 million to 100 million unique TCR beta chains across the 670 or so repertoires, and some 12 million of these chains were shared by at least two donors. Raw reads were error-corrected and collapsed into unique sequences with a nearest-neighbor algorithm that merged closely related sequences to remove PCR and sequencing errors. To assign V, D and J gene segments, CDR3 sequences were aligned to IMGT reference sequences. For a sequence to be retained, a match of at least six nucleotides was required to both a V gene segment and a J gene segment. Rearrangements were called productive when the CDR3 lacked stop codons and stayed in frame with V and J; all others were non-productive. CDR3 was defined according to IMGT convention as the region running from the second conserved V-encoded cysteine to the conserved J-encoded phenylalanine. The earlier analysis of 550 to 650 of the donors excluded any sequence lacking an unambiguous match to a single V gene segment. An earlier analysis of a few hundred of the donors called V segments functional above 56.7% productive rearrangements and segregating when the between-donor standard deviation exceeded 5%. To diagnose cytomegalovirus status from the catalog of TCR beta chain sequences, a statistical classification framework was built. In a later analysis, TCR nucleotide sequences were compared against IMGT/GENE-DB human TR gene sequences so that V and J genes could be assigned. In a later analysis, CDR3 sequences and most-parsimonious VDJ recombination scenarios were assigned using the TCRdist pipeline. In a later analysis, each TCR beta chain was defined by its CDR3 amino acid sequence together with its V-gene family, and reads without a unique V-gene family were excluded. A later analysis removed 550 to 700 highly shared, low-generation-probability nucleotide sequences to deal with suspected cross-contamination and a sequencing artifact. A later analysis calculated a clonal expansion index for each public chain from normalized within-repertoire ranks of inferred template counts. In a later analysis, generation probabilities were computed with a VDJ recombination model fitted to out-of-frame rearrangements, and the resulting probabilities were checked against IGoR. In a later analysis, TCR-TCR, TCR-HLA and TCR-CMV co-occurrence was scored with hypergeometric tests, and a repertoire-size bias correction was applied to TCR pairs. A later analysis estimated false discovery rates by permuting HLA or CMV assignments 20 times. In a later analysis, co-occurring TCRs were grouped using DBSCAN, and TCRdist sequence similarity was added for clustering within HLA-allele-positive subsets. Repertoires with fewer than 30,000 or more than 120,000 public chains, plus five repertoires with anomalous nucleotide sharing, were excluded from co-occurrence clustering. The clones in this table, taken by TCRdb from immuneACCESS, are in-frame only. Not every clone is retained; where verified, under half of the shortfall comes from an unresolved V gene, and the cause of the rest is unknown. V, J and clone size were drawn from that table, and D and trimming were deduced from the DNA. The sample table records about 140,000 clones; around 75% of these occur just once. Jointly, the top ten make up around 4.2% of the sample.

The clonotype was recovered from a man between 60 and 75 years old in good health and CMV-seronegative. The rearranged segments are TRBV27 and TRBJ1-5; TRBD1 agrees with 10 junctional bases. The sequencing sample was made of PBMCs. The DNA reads TGTGCCAGCAAAGACAGGGGGCGCGATTATCAGCCCCAGCATTTT. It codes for CASKDRGRDYQPQHF.